The clone carrying this T cell receptor (beta chain) was counted between two and nine times. Treatment meaning: randomized to nivolumab then ipilimumab (arm A) or the reverse (arm B). This sample is drawn from a study of sequential checkpoint blockade in melanoma. Study-wide context: Both treatment sequences were followed by maintenance nivolumab.

The assay was immunoSEQ multiplex PCR, and TCRdb's table has in-frame clones only and misses some. The sample consists of fewer than 3,500 clones, about 19% of them appearing once. Germline V CDR1 and CDR2: SQVTM, ANQGSEA. The V end lost 6 bases, the J end lost 11 bases, and 16 bases lay between the germline ends. The CDR3 spans 12 residues. This receptor was obtained from a human donor with melanoma. This chain uses TRBV29-1 with TRBJ1-4; no firm D call. The starting material was tumor tissue (inferred from file names), obtained from a patient given nivolumab and ipilimumab in sequence. Here the CDR3 DNA reads TGCAGCGTCGCGGAAGGGAACGATAAACTGTTTTTT. Translating gives CSVAEGNDKLFF.